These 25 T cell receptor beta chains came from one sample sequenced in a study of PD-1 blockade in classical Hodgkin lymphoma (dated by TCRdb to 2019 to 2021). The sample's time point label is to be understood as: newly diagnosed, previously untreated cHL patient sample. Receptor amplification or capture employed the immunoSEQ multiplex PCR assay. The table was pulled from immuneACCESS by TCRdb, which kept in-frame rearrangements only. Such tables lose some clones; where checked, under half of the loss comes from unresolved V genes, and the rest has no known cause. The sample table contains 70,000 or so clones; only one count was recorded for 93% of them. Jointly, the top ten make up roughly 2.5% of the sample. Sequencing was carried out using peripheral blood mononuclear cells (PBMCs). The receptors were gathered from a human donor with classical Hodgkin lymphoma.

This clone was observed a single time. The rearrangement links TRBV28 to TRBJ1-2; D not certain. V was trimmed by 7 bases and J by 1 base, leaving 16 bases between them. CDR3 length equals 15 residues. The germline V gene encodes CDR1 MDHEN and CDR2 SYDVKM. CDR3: CASTPGGLNNYGYTF. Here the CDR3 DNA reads TGTGCCAGCACCCCAGGAGGCCTAAATAACTATGGCTACACCTTC.

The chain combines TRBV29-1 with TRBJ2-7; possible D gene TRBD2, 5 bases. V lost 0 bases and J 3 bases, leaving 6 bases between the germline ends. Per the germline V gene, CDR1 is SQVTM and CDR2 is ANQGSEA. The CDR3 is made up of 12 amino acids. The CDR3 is CSVEDRDYEQYF. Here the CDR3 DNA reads TGCAGCGTTGAAGACCGGGACTACGAGCAGTACTTC.

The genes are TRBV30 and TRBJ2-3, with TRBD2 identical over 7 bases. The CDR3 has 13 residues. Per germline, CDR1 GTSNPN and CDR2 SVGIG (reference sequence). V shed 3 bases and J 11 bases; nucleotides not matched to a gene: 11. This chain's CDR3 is CAWSGGLERGQYF. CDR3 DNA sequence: TGTGCCTGGAGCGGGGGTCTGGAGCGGGGGCAGTATTTT. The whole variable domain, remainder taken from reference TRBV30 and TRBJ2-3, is SQTIHQWPATLVQPVGSPLSLECTVEGTSNPNLYWYRQAAGRGLQLLFYSVGIGQISSEVPQNLSASRPQDRQFILSSKKLLLSDSGFYLCAWSGGLERGQYFGPGTRLTVL.

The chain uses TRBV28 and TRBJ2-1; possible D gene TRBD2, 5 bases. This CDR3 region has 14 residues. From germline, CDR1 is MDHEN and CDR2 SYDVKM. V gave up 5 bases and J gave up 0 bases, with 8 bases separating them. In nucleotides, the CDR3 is TGTGCCAGCAGTCGGACTGGCTCCTACAATGAGCAGTTCTTC. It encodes CASSRTGSYNEQFF.

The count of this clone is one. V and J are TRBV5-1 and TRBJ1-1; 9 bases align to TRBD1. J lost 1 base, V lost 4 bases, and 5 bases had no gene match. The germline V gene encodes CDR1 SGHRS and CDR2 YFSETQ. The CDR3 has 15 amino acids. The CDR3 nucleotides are TGCGCCAGCAGCGAAATGGGACAGGGGAACACTGAAGCTTTCTTT. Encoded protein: CASSEMGQGNTEAFF. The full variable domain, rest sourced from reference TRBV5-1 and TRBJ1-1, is KAGVTQTPRYLIKTRGQQVTLSCSPISGHRSVSWYQQTPGQGLQFLFEYFSETQRNKGNFPGRFSGRQFSNSRSEMNVSTLELGDSALYLCASSEMGQGNTEAFFGQGTRLTVV.

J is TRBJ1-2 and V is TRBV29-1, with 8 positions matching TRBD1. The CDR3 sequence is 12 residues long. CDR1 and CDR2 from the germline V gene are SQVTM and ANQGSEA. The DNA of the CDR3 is TGCACCGTCCAGGCAGGGGGCAGTGGCTACACCTTC. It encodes CTVQAGGSGYTF.

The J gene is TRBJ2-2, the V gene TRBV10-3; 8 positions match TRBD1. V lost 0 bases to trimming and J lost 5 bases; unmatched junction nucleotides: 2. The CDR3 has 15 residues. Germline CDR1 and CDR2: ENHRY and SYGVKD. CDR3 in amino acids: CAISESRQGTGELFF. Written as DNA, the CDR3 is TGTGCCATCAGTGAGTCCCGACAGGGGACCGGGGAGCTGTTTTTT.

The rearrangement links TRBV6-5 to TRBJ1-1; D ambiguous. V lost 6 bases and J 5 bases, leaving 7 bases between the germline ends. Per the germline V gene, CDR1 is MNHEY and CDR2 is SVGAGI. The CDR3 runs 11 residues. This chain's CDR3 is CASRVVTEAFF. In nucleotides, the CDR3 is TGTGCCAGCAGGGTCGTAACTGAAGCTTTCTTT.

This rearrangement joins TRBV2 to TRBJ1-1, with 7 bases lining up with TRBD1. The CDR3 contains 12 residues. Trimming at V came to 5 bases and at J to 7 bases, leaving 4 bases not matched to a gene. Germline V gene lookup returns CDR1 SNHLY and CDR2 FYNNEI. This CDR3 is CASSTTGIEAFF. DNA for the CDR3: TGTGCCAGCAGTACGACAGGGATTGAAGCTTTCTTT.

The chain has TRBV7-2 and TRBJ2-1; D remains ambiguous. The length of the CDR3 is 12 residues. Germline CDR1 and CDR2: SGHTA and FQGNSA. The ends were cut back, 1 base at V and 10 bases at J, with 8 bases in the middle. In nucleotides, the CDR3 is TGTGCCAGCAGCTTAGTAACTAACGAGCAGTTCTTC. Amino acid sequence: CASSLVTNEQFF.

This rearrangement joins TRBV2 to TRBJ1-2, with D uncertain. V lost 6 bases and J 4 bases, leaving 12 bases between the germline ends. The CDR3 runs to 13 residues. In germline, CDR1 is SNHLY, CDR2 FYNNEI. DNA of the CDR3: TGTGCCAGCAGGGACGGGGAGATCTATGGCTACACCTTC. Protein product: CASRDGEIYGYTF.

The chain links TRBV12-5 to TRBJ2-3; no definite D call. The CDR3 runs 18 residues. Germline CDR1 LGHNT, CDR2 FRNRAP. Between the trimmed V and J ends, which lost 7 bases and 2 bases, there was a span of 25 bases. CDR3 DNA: TGTGCTAGTGCCCGCACCCTTCGACGGGCCCTTGACACAGATACGCAGTATTTT. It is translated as CASARTLRRALDTDTQYF.

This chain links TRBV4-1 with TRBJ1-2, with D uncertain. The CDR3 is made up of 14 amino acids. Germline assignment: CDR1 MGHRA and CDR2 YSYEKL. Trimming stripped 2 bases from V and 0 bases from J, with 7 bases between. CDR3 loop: CASSQSQTNYGYTF. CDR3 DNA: TGCGCCAGCAGCCAATCACAGACTAACTATGGCTACACCTTC.

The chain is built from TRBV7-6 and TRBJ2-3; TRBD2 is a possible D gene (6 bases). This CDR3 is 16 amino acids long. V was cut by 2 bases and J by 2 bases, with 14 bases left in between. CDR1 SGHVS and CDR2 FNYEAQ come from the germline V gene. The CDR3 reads CASSLNGGPNTDTQYF. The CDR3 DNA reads TGTGCCAGCAGCTTAAACGGGGGACCAAACACAGATACGCAGTATTTT.

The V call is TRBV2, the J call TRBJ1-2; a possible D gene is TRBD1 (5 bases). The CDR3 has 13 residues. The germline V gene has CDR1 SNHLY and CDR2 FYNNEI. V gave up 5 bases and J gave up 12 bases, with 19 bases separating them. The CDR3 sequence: CASSPYDGQRDTF. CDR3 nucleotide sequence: TGTGCCAGCAGTCCTTACGACGGACAACGGGACACCTTC.

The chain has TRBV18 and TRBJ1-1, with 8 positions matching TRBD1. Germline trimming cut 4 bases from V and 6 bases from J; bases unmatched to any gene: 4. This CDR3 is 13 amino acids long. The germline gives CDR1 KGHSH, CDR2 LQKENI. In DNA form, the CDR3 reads TGTGCCAGCTCACTCAGGGGGCTGCCTGAAGCTTTCTTT. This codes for CASSLRGLPEAFF.

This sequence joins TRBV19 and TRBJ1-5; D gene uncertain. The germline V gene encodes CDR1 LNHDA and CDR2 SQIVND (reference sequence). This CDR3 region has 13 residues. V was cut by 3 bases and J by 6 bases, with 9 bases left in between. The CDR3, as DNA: TGTGCCAGTAGTATTAGTGCAGCTCAGCCCCAGCATTTT. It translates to CASSISAAQPQHF.

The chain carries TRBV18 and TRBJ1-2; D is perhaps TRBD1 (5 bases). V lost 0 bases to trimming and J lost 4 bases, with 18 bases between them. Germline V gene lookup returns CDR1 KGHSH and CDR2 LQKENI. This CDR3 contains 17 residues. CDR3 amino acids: CASSPPGSQGLGYGYTF. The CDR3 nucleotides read TGTGCCAGCTCACCACCGGGGTCGCAGGGATTGGGCTATGGCTACACCTTC.

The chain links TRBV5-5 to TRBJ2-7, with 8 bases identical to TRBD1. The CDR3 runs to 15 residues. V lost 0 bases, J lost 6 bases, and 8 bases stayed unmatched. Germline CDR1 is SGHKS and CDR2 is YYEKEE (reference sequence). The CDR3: CASSLVGGTGREQYF. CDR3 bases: TGTGCCAGCAGCTTGGTAGGTGGGACAGGACGCGAGCAGTACTTC.

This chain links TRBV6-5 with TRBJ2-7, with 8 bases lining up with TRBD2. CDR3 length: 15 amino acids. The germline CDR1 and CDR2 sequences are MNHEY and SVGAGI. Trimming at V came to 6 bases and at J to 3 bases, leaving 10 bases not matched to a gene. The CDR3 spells CASRAGGERGYEQYF. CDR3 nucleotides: TGTGCCAGCAGGGCCGGGGGGGAGAGGGGCTACGAGCAGTACTTC.

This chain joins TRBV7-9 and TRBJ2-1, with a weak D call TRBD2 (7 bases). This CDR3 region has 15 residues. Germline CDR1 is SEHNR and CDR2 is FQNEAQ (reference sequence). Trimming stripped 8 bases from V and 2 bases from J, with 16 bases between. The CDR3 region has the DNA TGTGCCAGCCCCCCCGCGGGGGCCACCTACAATGAGCAGTTCTTC. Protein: CASPPAGATYNEQFF. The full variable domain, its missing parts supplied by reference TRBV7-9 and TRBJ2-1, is DTGVSQNPRHKITKRGQNVTFRCDPISEHNRLYWYRQTLGQGPEFLTYFQNEAQLEKSRLLSDRFSAERPKGSFSTLEIQRTEQGDSAMYLCASPPAGATYNEQFFGPGTRLTVL.

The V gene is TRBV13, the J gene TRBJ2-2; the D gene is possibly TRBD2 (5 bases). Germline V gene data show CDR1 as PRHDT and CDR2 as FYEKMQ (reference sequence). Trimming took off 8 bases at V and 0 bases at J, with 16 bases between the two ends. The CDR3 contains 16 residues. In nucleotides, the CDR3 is TGTGCCAGCGGGAGACGGGCCGGGGCGAACACCGGGGAGCTGTTTTTT. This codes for CASGRRAGANTGELFF.

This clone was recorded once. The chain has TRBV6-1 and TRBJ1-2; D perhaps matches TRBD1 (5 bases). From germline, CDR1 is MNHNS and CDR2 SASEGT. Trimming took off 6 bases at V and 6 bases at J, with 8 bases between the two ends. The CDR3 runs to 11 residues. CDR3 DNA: TGTGCCAGCAGAACCAGGGATGGCTACACCTTC. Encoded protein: CASRTRDGYTF.

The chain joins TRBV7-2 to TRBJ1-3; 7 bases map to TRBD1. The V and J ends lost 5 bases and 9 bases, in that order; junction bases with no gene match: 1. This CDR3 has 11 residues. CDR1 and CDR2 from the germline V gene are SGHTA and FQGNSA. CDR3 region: CASSPGGTIYF. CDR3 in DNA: TGTGCCAGCAGCCCAGGGGGCACCATATATTTT.

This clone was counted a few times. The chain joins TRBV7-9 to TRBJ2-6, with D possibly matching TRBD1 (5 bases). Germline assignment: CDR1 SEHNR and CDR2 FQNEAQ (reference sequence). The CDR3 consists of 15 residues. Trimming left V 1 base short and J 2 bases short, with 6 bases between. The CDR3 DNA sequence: TGTGCCAGCAGCTTAGTAGGGGCTGGGGCCAACGTCCTGACTTTC. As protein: CASSLVGAGANVLTF. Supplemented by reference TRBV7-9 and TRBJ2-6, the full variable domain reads DTGVSQNPRHKITKRGQNVTFRCDPISEHNRLYWYRQTLGQGPEFLTYFQNEAQLEKSRLLSDRFSAERPKGSFSTLEIQRTEQGDSAMYLCASSLVGAGANVLTFGAGSRLTVL.